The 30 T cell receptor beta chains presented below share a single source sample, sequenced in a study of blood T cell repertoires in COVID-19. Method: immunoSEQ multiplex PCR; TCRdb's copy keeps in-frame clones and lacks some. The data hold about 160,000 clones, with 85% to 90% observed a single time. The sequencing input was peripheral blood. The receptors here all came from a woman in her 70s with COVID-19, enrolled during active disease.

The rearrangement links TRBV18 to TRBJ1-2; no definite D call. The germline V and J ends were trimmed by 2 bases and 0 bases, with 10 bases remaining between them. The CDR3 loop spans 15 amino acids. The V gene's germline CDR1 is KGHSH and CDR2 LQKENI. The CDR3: CASSPSTGSNYGYTF. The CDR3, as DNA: TGTGCCAGCTCACCATCGACGGGGTCTAACTATGGCTACACCTTC. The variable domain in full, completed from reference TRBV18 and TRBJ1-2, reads NAGVMQNPRHLVRRRGQEARLRCSPMKGHSHVYWYRQLPEEGLKFMVYLQKENIIDESGMPKERFSAEFPKEGPSILRIQQVVRGDSAAYFCASSPSTGSNYGYTFGSGTRLTVV.

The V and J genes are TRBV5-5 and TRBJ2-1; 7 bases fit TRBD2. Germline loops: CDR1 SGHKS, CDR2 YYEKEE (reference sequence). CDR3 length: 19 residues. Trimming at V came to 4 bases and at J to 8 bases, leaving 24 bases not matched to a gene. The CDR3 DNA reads TGTGCCAGCAGCACATCCGGGACTACAACGAGAACCCCATGGGATGAGCAGTTCTTC. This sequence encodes CASSTSGTTTRTPWDEQFF.

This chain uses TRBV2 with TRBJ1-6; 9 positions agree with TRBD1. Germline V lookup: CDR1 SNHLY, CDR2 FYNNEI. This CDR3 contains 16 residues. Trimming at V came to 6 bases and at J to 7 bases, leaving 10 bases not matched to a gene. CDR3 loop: CASRISGTGWNSPLHF. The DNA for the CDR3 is TGTGCCAGCAGAATCTCCGGGACAGGGTGGAATTCACCCCTCCACTTT.

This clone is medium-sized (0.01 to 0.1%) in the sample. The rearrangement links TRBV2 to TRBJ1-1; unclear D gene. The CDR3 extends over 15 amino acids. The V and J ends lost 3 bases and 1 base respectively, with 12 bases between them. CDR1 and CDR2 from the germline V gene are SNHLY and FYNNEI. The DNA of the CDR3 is TGTGCCAGCAGTGAGGTACAGCCAAGGAACACTGAAGCTTTCTTT. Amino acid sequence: CASSEVQPRNTEAFF.

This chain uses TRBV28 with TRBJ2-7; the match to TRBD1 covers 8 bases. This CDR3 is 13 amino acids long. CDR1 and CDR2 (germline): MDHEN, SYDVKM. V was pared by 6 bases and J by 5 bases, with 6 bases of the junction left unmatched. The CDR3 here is CASRRQGNDEQYF. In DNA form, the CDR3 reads TGTGCCAGCAGAAGACAGGGGAACGACGAGCAGTACTTC.

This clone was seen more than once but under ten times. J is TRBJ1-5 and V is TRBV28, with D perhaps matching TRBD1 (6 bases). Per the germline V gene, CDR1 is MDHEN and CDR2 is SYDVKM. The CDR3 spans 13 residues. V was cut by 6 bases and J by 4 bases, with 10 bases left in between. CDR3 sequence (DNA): TGTGCCAGCAGGCCTGACAGGAATCAGCCCCAGCATTTT. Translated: CASRPDRNQPQHF.

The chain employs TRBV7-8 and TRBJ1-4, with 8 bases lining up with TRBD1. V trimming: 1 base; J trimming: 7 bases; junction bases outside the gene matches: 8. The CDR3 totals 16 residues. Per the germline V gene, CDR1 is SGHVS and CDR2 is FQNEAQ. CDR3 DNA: TGTGCCAGCAGCTTAGATGGGGACAGGCTGGGTGAAAAACTGTTTTTT. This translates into CASSLDGDRLGEKLFF.

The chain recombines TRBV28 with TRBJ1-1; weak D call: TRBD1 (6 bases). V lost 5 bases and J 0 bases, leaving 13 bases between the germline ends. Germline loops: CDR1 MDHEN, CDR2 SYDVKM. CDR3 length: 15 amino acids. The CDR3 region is CASSPQDRMNTEAFF. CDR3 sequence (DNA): TGTGCCAGCAGTCCCCAAGACAGGATGAACACTGAAGCTTTCTTT.

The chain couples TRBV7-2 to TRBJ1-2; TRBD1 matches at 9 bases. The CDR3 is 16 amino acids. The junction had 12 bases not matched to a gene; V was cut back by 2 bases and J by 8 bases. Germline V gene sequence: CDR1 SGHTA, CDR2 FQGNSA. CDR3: CASSLTADRGVGGYTF. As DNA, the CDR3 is TGTGCCAGCAGCTTAACCGCGGACAGGGGTGTGGGGGGCTACACCTTC.

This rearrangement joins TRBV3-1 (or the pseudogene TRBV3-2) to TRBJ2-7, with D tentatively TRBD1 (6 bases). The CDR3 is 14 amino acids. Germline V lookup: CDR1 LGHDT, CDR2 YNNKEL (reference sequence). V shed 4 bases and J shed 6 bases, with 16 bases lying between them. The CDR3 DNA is TGTGCCAGCAGCCCGGACAGTAGGTGGCCCGAGCAGTACTTC. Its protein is CASSPDSRWPEQYF.

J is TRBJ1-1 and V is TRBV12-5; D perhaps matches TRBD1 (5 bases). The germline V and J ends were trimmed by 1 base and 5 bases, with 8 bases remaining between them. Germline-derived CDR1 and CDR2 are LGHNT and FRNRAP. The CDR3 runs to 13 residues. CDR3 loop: CASGLGGGTEAFF. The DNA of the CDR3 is TGTGCTAGTGGTTTGGGTGGGGGGACTGAAGCTTTCTTT.

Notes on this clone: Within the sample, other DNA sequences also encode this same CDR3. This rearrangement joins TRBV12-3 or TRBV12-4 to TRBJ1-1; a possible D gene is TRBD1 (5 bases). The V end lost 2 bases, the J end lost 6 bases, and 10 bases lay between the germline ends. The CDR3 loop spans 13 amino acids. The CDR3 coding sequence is TGTGCCAGCAGTTTATTTAGGGGCGCTGAAGCTTTCTTT. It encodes CASSLFRGAEAFF.

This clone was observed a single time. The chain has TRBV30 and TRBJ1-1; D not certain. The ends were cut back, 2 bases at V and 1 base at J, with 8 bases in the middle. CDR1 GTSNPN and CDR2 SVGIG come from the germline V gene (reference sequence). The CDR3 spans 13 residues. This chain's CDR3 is CAWSRRGNTEAFF. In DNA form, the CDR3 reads TGTGCCTGGAGTAGACGAGGGAACACTGAAGCTTTCTTT.

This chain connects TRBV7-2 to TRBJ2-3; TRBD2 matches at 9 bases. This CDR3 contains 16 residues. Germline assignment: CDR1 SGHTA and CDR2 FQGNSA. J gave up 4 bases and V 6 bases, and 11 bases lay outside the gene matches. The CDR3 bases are TGTGCCAGCAGTTCCCAAGCGGGGGGCCTCTCAGATACGCAGTATTTT. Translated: CASSSQAGGLSDTQYF. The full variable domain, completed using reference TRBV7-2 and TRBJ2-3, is GAGVSQSPSNKVTEKGKDVELRCDPISGHTALYWYRQSLGQGLEFLIYFQGNSAPDKSGLPSDRFSAERTGGSVSTLTIQRTQQEDSAVYLCASSSQAGGLSDTQYFGPGTRLTVL.

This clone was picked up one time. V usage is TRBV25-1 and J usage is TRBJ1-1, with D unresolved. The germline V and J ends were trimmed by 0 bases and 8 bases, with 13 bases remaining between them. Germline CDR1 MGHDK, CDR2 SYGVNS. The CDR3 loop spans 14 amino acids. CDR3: CASSEYYDTHEAFF. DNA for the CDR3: TGTGCCAGCAGTGAATACTACGATACCCACGAAGCTTTCTTT.

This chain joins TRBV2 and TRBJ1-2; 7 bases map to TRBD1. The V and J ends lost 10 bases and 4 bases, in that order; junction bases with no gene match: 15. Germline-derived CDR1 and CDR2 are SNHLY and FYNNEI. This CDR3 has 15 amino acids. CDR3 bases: TGTGCCACTTTAGGCCCGGGACAGCTCCCCTATGGCTACACCTTC. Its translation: CATLGPGQLPYGYTF.

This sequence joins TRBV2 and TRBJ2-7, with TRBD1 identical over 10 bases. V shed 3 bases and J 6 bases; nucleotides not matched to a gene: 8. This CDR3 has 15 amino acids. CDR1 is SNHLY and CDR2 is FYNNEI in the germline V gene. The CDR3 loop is CASSEVRDRGLEQYF. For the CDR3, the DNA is TGTGCCAGCAGTGAGGTCCGCGACAGGGGGCTCGAGCAGTACTTC.

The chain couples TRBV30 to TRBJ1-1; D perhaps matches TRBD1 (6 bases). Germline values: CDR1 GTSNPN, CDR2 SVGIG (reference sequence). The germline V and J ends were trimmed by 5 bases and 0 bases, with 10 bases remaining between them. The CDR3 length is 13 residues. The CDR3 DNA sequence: TGTGCCTGGTCCCAGGGGATGAACACTGAAGCTTTCTTT. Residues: CAWSQGMNTEAFF.

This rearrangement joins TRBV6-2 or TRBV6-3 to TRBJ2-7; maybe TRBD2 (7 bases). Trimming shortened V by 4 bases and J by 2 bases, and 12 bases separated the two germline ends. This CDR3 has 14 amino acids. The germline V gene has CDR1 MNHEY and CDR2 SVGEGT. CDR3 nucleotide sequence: TGTGCCAGCAGTTGGGGGGGCACCGCCTACGAGCAGTACTTC. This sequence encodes CASSWGGTAYEQYF.

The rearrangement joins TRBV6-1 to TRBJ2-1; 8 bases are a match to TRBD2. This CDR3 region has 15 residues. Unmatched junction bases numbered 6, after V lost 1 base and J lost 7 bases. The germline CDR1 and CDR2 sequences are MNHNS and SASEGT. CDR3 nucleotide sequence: TGTGCCAGCAGTGAAGGTAGCGGGGTGACGAATGAGCAGTTCTTC. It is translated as CASSEGSGVTNEQFF.

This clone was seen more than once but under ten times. The chain's CDR3 is CAISDPQGYYGYTF. The CDR3 nucleotides are TGTGCCATCAGTGACCCCCAGGGCTACTATGGCTACACCTTC. The rearrangement uses TRBV10-3 and TRBJ1-2; a weak D match, TRBD1 (5 bases). The germline V gene has CDR1 ENHRY and CDR2 SYGVKD. The CDR3 is 14 residues long. V lost 3 bases to trimming and J lost 3 bases, with 11 bases between them.

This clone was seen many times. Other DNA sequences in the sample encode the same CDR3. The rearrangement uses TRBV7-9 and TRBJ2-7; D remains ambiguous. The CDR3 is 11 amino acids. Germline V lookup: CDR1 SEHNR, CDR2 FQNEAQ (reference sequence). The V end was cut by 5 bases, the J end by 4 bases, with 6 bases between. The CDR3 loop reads CASSPSYEQYF. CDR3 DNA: TGTGCCAGCAGCCCTTCTTACGAGCAGTACTTC.

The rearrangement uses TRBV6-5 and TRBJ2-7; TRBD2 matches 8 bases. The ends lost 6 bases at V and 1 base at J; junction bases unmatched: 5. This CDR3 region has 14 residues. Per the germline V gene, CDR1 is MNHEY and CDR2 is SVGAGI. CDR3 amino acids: CASSRSGGSYEQYF. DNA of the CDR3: TGTGCCAGCAGCCGTTCGGGAGGGTCCTACGAGCAGTACTTC.

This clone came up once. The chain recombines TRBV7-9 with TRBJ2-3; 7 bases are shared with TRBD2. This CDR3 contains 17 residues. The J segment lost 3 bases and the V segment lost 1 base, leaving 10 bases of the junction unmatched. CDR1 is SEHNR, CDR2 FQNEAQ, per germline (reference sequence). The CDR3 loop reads CASSLEPRGRRTDTQYF. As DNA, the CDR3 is TGTGCCAGCAGCTTAGAACCGCGGGGGAGGAGGACAGATACGCAGTATTTT.

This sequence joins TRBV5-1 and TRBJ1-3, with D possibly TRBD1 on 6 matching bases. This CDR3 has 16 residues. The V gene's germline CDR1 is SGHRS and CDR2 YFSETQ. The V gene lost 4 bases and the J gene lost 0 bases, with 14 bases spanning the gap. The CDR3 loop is CASSQDSGSSGNTIYF. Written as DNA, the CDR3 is TGCGCCAGCAGCCAGGACAGTGGGAGCTCTGGAAACACCATATATTTT. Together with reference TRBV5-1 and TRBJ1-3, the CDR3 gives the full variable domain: KAGVTQTPRYLIKTRGQQVTLSCSPISGHRSVSWYQQTPGQGLQFLFEYFSETQRNKGNFPGRFSGRQFSNSRSEMNVSTLELGDSALYLCASSQDSGSSGNTIYFGEGSWLTVV.

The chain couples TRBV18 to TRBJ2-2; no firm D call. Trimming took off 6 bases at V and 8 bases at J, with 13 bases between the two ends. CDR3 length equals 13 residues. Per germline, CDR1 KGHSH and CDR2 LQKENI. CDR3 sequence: CASSAAAAGELFF. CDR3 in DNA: TGTGCCAGCTCCGCGGCCGCCGCGGGGGAGCTGTTTTTT.

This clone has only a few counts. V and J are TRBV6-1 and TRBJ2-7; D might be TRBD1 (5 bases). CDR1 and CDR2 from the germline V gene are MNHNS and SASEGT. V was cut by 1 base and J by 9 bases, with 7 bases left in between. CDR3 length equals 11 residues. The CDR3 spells CASSEVQVQYF. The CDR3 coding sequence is TGTGCCAGCAGTGAAGTACAGGTGCAGTACTTC.

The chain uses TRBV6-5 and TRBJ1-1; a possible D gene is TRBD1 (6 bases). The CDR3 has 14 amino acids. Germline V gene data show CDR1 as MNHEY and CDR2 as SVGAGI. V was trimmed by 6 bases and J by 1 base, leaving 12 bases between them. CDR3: CASRALGGNTEAFF. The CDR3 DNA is TGTGCCAGCAGAGCCCTAGGGGGGAACACTGAAGCTTTCTTT.

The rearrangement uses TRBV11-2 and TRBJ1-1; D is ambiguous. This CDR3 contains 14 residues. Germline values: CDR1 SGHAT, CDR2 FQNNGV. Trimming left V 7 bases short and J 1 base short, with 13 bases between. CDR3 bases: TGTGCCAGCAACTCAGTGGAGACGAACACTGAAGCTTTCTTT. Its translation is CASNSVETNTEAFF. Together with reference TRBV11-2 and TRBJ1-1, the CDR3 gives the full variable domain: EAGVAQSPRYKIIEKRQSVAFWCNPISGHATLYWYQQILGQGPKLLIQFQNNGVVDDSQLPKDRFSAERLKGVDSTLKIQPAKLEDSAVYLCASNSVETNTEAFFGQGTRLTVV.

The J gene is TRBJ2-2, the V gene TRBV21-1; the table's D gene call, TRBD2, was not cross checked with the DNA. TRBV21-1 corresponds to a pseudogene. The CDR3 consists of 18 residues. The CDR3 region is CASSPLPAGGPNTGELFF. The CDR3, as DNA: TGTGCCAGCAGCCCTCTCCCAGCGGGGGGCCCGAACACCGGGGAGCTGTTTTTT.